These T cell receptor beta chains were read from a single sample in a study of OX40 agonist ivuxolimab in advanced cancers. Generated by immunoSEQ multiplex PCR, the TCRdb table keeps only in-frame clones and is missing some. Of about 7,700 clones in the sample, approximately 79% were seen once. The sequencing here drew on CD4+ or CD8+ T cells sorted from blood, taken in a trial of the OX40 agonist ivuxolimab. All receptors come from an adult with an advanced solid tumor such as melanoma, head and neck, liver or kidney cancer. The conserved cysteine and the conserved F or W are not part of the CDR3 here. Expanded clones are given a class, and other clones once, few, many or no size at all.

len | j_gene | abundance | v_gene | CDR3aa
10 | TRBJ2-1 | - | TRBV13 | ASSLGTNEQF
13 | TRBJ2-7 | - | TRBV9 | ASSVGSGGEVEQY
13 | TRBJ1-4 | - | TRBV7-6 | ASSSPGQANEKLF
14 | TRBJ2-1 | - | TRBV6-4 | ASSDSLGSIVNEQF
15 | TRBJ2-1 | once | TRBV27 | ASSLSRREGPRNEQF
11 | TRBJ2-1 | - | TRBV30 | AWSGSSYNEQF
13 | TRBJ2-3 | once | TRBV2 | ASIQGSVNTDTQY
13 | TRBJ2-7 | - | TRBV7-8 | ASSLASQPPYEQY
9 | TRBJ2-7 | - | TRBV6-1 | SYRAGYEQY
16 | TRBJ2-5 | - | TRBV11-3 | ASSLVGSGSLGQETQY
13 | TRBJ2-6 | - | TRBV6-5 | ASSYSEAGANVLT
13 | TRBJ1-1 | - | TRBV4-2 | ASSNRQGADTEAF
11 | TRBJ1-2 | - | TRBV10-3 | AISGNNNYGYT
13 | TRBJ2-1 | - | TRBV6-5 | ASSKGLAGVNEQF
9 | TRBJ2-1 | - | TRBV5-4 | ATTGLGEQF
13 | TRBJ1-5 | - | TRBV27 | ASSLGVVGNQPQH
12 | TRBJ1-5 | - | TRBV9 | ASSAGTGSQPQH
16 | TRBJ2-4 | - | TRBV4-2 | ASSQDSIESMGKNIQY
14 | TRBJ2-2 | - | TRBV4-1 | ASSQVPGQGTGELF
13 | TRBJ2-3 | - | TRBV9 | ASSVGGDSTDTQY
12 | TRBJ1-5 | - | TRBV5-7 | ASSGGQGFQPQH
14 | TRBJ2-1 | - | TRBV7-2 | ASSAPPTSSYNEQF
13 | TRBJ2-1 | - | TRBV7-6 | ASTLGGPGDNEQF
16 | TRBJ2-2 | - | TRBV28 | ASSSWTGQGSNTGELF
14 | TRBJ1-1 | - | TRBV5-1 | ASSFVQPQLNTEAF